This TCR beta chain was obtained from a study of T cells in Graves' hyperthyroidism and ophthalmopathy. CDR3 length: 15 residues. The V end lost 5 bases, the J end lost 5 bases, and 16 bases lay between the germline ends. Germline V gene data show CDR1 as MDHEN and CDR2 as SYDVKM. Amplification yielded TCR beta CDR3 regions, with RNA transcripts as the source. Researchers ran a first-round RT-PCR on the TCR CDR3 using the HTBI primer set. Each CDR3 protein gets one entry after TCRdb re-called the multiplex PCR reads with MiXCR. The repertoire holds hundreds of thousands of distinct CDR3 sequences, with less than 20% as singletons.

Sample: blood. This clonotype was obtained from a man aged 40-55 years with Graves' ophthalmopathy. The chain uses TRBV28 and TRBJ2-1, with a weak D call TRBD2 (6 bases). The CDR3 reads CASSGAGAIHNEQFF. CDR3 in DNA: TGTGCCAGCAGTGGAGCGGGCGCGATTCACAATGAGCAGTTCTTC.